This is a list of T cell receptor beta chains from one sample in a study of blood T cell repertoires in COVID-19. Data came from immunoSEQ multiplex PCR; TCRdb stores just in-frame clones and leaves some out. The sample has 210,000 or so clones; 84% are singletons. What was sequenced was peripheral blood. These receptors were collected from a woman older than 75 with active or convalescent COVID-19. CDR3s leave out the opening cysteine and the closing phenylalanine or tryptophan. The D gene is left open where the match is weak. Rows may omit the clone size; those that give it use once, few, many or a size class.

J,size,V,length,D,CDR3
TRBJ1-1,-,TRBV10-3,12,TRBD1,AIRQGTGSTEAF
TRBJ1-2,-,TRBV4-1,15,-,ASSHPSPGHSNYGYT
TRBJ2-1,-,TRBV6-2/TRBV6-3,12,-,ASSLTGPIREQF
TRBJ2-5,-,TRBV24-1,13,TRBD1,ATSDPQGNQETQY
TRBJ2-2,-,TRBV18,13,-,ASAPGTHNTGELF
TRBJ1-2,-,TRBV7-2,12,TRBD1,ASSPPGGNYGYT
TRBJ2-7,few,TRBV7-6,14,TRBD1,ASTPTRGPSSYEQY
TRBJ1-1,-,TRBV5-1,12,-,ASSSDPTSAEAF
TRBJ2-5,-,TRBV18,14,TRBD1,ASSPRTGTGQETQY
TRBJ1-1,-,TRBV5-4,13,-,ASSSTREGNTEAF
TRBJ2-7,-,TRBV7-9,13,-,ASSQLGAFGHEQY
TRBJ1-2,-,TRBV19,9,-,ATSIWSGYT
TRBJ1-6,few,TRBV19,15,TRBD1,ASSLRTGGIDNSPLH
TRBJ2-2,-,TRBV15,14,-,ATSRGSPGYSGELF
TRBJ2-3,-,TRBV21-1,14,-,ASSPPSAICTDTQY
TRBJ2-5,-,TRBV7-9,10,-,ASSLIEETQY
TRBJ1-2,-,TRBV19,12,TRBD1,ASSLQTGGFGYT
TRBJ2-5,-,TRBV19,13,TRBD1,ASSPRTGGVETQY
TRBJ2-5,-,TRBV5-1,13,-,ASSFRDTLQETQY
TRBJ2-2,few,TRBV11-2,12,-,ASSLEAGFGELF
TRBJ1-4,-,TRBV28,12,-,ASSLTGGLEKLF
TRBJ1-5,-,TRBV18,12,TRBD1,ASSPDRGGQPQH
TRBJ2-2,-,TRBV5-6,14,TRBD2,ASTFTGGPNTGELF
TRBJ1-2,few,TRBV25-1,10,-,ASSGGWSGYT
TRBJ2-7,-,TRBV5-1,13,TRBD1,ASSLGQGVSYEQY
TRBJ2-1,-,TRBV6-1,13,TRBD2,ASSEPAGGRNEQF
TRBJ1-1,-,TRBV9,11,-,ASSVSVNTEAF
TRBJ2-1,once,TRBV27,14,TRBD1,ASSFLRTGGRNEQF
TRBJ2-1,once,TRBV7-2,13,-,ASSPNSAGYNEQF
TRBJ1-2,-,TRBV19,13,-,ASTDPATVYYGYT
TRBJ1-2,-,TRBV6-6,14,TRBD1,ASSRSGTASLGGYT
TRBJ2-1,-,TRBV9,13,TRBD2,ASSVASGGYNEQF